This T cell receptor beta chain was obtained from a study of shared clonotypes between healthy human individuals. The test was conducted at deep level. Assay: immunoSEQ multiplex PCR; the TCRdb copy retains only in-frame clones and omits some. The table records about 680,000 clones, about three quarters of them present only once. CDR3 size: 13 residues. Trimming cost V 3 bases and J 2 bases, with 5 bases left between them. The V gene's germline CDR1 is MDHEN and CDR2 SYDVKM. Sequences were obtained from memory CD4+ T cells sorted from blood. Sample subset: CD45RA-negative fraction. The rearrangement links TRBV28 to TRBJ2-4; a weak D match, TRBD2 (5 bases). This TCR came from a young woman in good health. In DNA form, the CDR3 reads TGTGCCAGCAGTTTCGGGACCAAAAACATTCAGTACTTC. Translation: CASSFGTKNIQYF. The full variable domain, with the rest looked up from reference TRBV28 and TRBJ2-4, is DVKVTQSSRYLVKRTGEKVFLECVQDMDHENMFWYRQDPGLGLRLIYFSYDVKMKEKGDIPEGYSVSREKKERFSLILESASTNQTSMYLCASSFGTKNIQYFGAGTRLSVL.